The 3 T cell receptor beta chains in this list originate from one sample, sequenced in a study of beta chain features in type 1 diabetes. The authors reverse transcribed all of the isolated RNA, so sequencing captured expressed TCRB transcripts. Using immunoSEQ multiplex PCR, the repertoire was profiled, and TCRdb retains in-frame clones only, with some absent. The sample has around 340,000 clones, roughly a fifth seen once. The specimen sequenced was naive CD4+ T cells from blood. The source of these receptors is a woman aged 18 to 35 in good health.

V gene TRBV21-1 combines with J gene TRBJ2-5; whether TRBD1, the table's D call, matches the DNA was not checked. TRBV21-1 is designated a pseudogene. The CDR3 runs to 15 residues. This chain's CDR3 is CASSNQDSNEETQYF. CDR3 in DNA: TGTGCCAGCAGCAACCAGGACAGCAATGAAGAGACCCAGTACTTC.

V and J are TRBV27 and TRBJ1-2; 8 bases match TRBD1. With 6 bases clipped from V and 7 bases from J, the junction kept 10 bases outside the gene matches. The CDR3 runs to 14 residues. Germline CDR1 is MNHEY and CDR2 is SMNVEV (reference sequence). In DNA form, the CDR3 reads TGTGCCAGCAGGACAGGGGAAGTGGAAAGTGGCTACACCTTC. Protein: CASRTGEVESGYTF.

The chain carries TRBV7-2 and TRBJ1-1; D perhaps matches TRBD1 (6 bases). The CDR3 runs to 13 residues. V was shortened by 5 bases and J by 4 bases, with 11 bases between the two germline ends. CDR1 is SGHTA, CDR2 FQGNSA, per germline. CDR3 nucleotide sequence: TGTGCCAGCAGCCGAAGACAGGTCACTGAAGCTTTCTTT. It codes for CASSRRQVTEAFF.